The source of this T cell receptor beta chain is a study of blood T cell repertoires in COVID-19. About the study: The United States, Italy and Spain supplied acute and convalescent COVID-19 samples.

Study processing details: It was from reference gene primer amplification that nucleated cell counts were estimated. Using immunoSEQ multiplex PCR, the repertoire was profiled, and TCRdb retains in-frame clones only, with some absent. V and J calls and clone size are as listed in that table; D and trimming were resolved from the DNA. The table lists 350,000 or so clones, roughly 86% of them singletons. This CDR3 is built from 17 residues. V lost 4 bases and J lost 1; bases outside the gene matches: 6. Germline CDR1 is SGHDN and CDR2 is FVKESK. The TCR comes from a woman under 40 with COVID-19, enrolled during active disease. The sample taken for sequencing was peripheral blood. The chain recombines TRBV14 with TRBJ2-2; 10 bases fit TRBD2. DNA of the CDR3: TGTGCCAGCAGCCTACTTACTAGCGGGGTGAACACCGGGGAGCTGTTTTTT. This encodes CASSLLTSGVNTGELFF.